The entry below gives a single TCR beta chain sequence along with its context. Its target is not known. The source of the sample is a study of Ad26.COV2.S vaccination and SARS-CoV-2 variants. Study-wide background: The authors gave Ad26.COV2.S intramuscularly, either once or twice 56 days apart.

This sample's treatment: about 20 received Ad26.COV2.S at low or high dose, single or two shots; about 5 received placebo; per-sample allocation not given. Samples analyzed were those drawn on day 63 after the first vaccine or placebo injection. Donation came from an adult in Boston who was aged 18-55 years. Study findings and constraints: Vaccine and placebo recipients had comparable breadth of non-spike TCRs.

Here immunoSEQ multiplex PCR was the method, and the copy in TCRdb shows in-frame clones only, minus some. The table lists hundreds of thousands of clones, around 90% of them singletons. The CDR3 loop spans 18 amino acids. CDR1 SGHTA and CDR2 FQGNSA come from the germline V gene. The trim removed 1 base at V and 2 bases at J, leaving 13 bases unmatched. The specimen was peripheral blood, collected in a trial of Ad26.COV2.S vaccine versus placebo. The chain links TRBV7-2 to TRBJ2-7; 8 bases line up with TRBD1. This TCR was sampled from a person between 18 and 59 years old who received the Ad26.COV2.S COVID-19 vaccine or a placebo. The CDR3 sequence: CASSLESRGTGLAYEQYF. DNA for the CDR3: TGTGCCAGCAGCTTAGAAAGTCGGGGGACAGGATTAGCCTACGAGCAGTACTTC.